This entry lists 32 T cell receptor beta chains sequenced from one sample in a study of T cell repertoires in cytomegalovirus infection. MiXCR, run by TCRdb on the reads, gives a single entry per CDR3 protein. Among under 850,000 distinct CDR3 sequences listed, roughly 36% were seen once. Sample: PBMCs. The receptors derive from a human donor in good health (CMV status not recorded). Some clones in this sample may be carry-over from other donors' samples.

The chain recombines TRBV20-1 with TRBJ2-7, with D possibly being TRBD2 (5 bases). The CDR3 is 14 amino acids. Trimming cost V 5 bases and J 5 bases, with 19 bases left between them. CDR1 and CDR2 (germline): DFQATT, SNEGSKA (reference sequence). The CDR3 here is CSAGGLAGIHEQYF. DNA of the CDR3: TGCAGTGCTGGAGGTCTAGCTGGAATCCACGAGCAGTACTTC.

In its sample, this clonotype was seen many times. The rearrangement links TRBV5-6 to TRBJ1-1; possible D gene TRBD1, 6 bases. CDR1 and CDR2 (germline): SGHDT, YYEEEE. Deletions cut 4 bases from V and 4 bases from J, with 11 bases between. CDR3 length equals 13 residues. CDR3 region: CASSNTGLTEAFF. The CDR3 DNA reads TGTGCCAGCAGCAATACAGGGCTCACTGAAGCTTTCTTT.

Many counts were recorded for this clonotype. The rearrangement joins TRBV7-2 to TRBJ1-6; tentative D call: TRBD1 (6 bases). Germline V CDR1 and CDR2: SGHTA, FQGNSA. The ends were cut back, 3 bases at V and 6 bases at J, with 12 bases in the middle. The CDR3 is 15 amino acids. CDR3 sequence: CASSLLGGPNSPLHF. The CDR3 nucleotides are TGTGCCAGCAGCTTGCTGGGGGGCCCTAATTCACCCCTCCACTTT. The full variable domain, in which reference TRBV7-2 and TRBJ1-6 provide the parts outside the CDR3, is GAGVSQSPSNKVTEKGKDVELRCDPISGHTALYWYRQSLGQGLEFLIYFQGNSAPDKSGLPSDRFSAERTGGSVSTLTIQRTQQEDSAVYLCASSLLGGPNSPLHFGNGTRLTVT.

The chain joins TRBV6-5 to TRBJ2-6, with TRBD2 as a possible D gene (5 bases). Germline CDR1 and CDR2: MNHEY and SVGAGI. The CDR3 spans 14 residues. V was trimmed by 6 bases and J by 1 base, leaving 7 bases between them. In DNA form, the CDR3 reads TGTGCCAGCAGCGGGGAGTCTGGGGCCAACGTCCTGACTTTC. Translation gives CASSGESGANVLTF.

This clonotype has at least ten counts. The chain has TRBV7-2 and TRBJ2-5; D gene unclear. The CDR3 length is 13 residues. Trimming pared 7 bases from V and 4 bases from J, leaving 13 bases between. From germline, CDR1 is SGHTA and CDR2 FQGNSA. The CDR3: CASTRPSGETQYF. Written as DNA, the CDR3 is TGTGCCAGCACCAGGCCCTCAGGAGAGACCCAGTACTTC.

This clonotype was picked up one time. The V gene is TRBV2, the J gene TRBJ1-3, with TRBD1 identical over 8 bases. V lost 5 bases to trimming and J lost 1 base; unmatched junction nucleotides: 4. The CDR3 has 15 residues. The V gene's germline CDR1 is SNHLY and CDR2 FYNNEI. The CDR3, as DNA: TGTGCCAGCAGTCGACAGGGGTCGTCTGGAAACACCATATATTTT. It codes for CASSRQGSSGNTIYF.

Concerning this clonotype: A read error may produce the germline difference seen at one junction end. CDR3 sequence reads: CANSSGQTQETQYF. The CDR3 bases are TGTGCCAACAGTTCGGGACAGACACAAGAGACCCAGTACTTC. This chain joins TRBV28 and TRBJ2-5; 7 bases map to TRBD1. CDR1 is MDHEN and CDR2 is SYDVKM in the germline V gene. The CDR3 runs 14 residues.

V and J are TRBV29-1 and TRBJ2-7; D gene ambiguous. CDR1 SQVTM and CDR2 ANQGSEA come from the germline V gene. V was pared by 4 bases and J by 0 bases, with 22 bases between. The CDR3 spans 17 residues. As DNA, the CDR3 is TGCAGCGTTGGTAAAGGGTTGGTCACCCAGAGCTCCTACGAGCAGTACTTC. Translating it yields CSVGKGLVTQSSYEQYF.

CDR3 amino acids: CSARESQETQYF. The CDR3 DNA follows: TGCAGTGCTAGAGAGTCACAAGAGACCCAGTACTTC. This chain joins TRBV20-1 and TRBJ2-5; no firm D call. The CDR3 is 12 amino acids. Germline CDR1 reads DFQATT; CDR2 reads SNEGSKA (reference sequence). The V gene lost 0 bases and the J gene lost 2 bases, with 4 bases spanning the gap.

This clonotype was picked up a small number of times. J is TRBJ2-4 and V is TRBV7-9; D unclear. V was pared by 5 bases and J by 9 bases, with 14 bases between. From germline, CDR1 is SEHNR and CDR2 FQNEAQ (reference sequence). This CDR3 has 13 residues. CDR3 in amino acids: CASSTLQKGIQYF. Here the CDR3 DNA reads TGTGCCAGCAGCACCCTACAGAAGGGCATTCAGTACTTC.

This clonotype was observed a few times. The chain recombines TRBV5-1 with TRBJ1-4, with D perhaps matching TRBD1 (5 bases). This CDR3 has 14 residues. V lost 1 base, J lost 5 bases, and 9 bases lay in between. CDR1 is SGHRS, CDR2 YFSETQ, per germline. CDR3 DNA sequence: TGCGCCAGCAGCTTGCAGGGAGCGAATGAAAAACTGTTTTTT. Protein: CASSLQGANEKLFF.

The V call is TRBV7-2, the J call TRBJ2-5, with TRBD2 matching over 7 bases. Germline V gene data show CDR1 as SGHTA and CDR2 as FQGNSA. This CDR3 has 14 amino acids. The ends lost 1 base at V and 6 bases at J; junction bases unmatched: 5. The CDR3 DNA is TGTGCCAGCAGCTTAGAGGGCGGGAGAAAGACCCAGTACTTC. This gives the protein CASSLEGGRKTQYF. The full variable domain, in which reference TRBV7-2 and TRBJ2-5 provide the parts outside the CDR3, is GAGVSQSPSNKVTEKGKDVELRCDPISGHTALYWYRQSLGQGLEFLIYFQGNSAPDKSGLPSDRFSAERTGGSVSTLTIQRTQQEDSAVYLCASSLEGGRKTQYFGPGTRLLVL.

The J gene is TRBJ2-7, the V gene TRBV28, with D perhaps TRBD2 (6 bases). The CDR3 is made up of 14 amino acids. V lost 10 bases to trimming and J lost 6 bases, with 22 bases between them. Germline V gene lookup returns CDR1 MDHEN and CDR2 SYDVKM. The CDR3 sequence: CATKPPGRLGEQYF. In DNA form, the CDR3 reads TGTGCCACTAAACCCCCAGGGAGGCTAGGCGAGCAGTACTTC.

V is TRBV7-6 and J is TRBJ2-5, with 7 bases identical to TRBD1. This CDR3 has 14 amino acids. CDR1 SGHVS and CDR2 FNYEAQ come from the germline V gene. The junction had 4 bases not matched to a gene; V was cut back by 2 bases and J by 4 bases. CDR3 DNA: TGTGCCAGCAGCTTATCGACAGGGTCAGAGACCCAGTACTTC. Translating it yields CASSLSTGSETQYF.

This clonotype was seen more than once but under ten times. This rearrangement joins TRBV5-8 to TRBJ1-2; D gene uncertain. Germline values: CDR1 SGHTS, CDR2 YDEGEE. This CDR3 region has 16 residues. Trimming took off 4 bases at V and 7 bases at J, with 23 bases between the two ends. This chain's CDR3 is CASSTGLGFDIGGYTF. The CDR3 region has the DNA TGTGCCAGCAGCACTGGACTGGGTTTCGATATAGGTGGCTACACCTTC.

This clonotype was detected ten times or more. The chain uses TRBV7-6 and TRBJ1-4; 9 bases agree with TRBD1. This CDR3 region has 17 residues. From germline, CDR1 is SGHVS and CDR2 FNYEAQ. The V and J ends lost 4 bases and 8 bases, in that order; junction bases with no gene match: 14. The CDR3 sequence: CASSSGDRANKAEKLFF. In DNA form, the CDR3 reads TGTGCCAGCAGCTCAGGGGACAGGGCGAACAAAGCCGAAAAACTGTTTTTT.

In this sample, this clonotype turned up a few times. The chain is built from TRBV28 and TRBJ2-3; 7 bases align to TRBD2. In germline, CDR1 is MDHEN, CDR2 SYDVKM. Unmatched junction bases numbered 18, after V lost 5 bases and J lost 7 bases. This CDR3 has 17 residues. CDR3 sequence: CASSVTIWPGGGNTQYF. The DNA of the CDR3 is TGTGCCAGCAGTGTAACCATCTGGCCGGGAGGAGGTAATACGCAGTATTTT.

This chain joins TRBV19 and TRBJ2-2; TRBD1 matches 7 bases. Unmatched junction bases numbered 5, after V lost 7 bases and J lost 3 bases. The CDR3 runs 14 residues. CDR1 and CDR2 (germline): LNHDA, SQIVND (reference sequence). In DNA form, the CDR3 reads TGTGCCAGTACGTCAGGGGGAGACACCGGGGAGCTGTTTTTT. This encodes CASTSGGDTGELFF.

This clonotype has only a few counts. The gene calls are TRBV19 and TRBJ1-5; 7 bases align to TRBD1. This CDR3 contains 16 residues. The germline gives CDR1 LNHDA, CDR2 SQIVND (reference sequence). V shed 6 bases, J shed 2 bases, and the junction held 10 bases outside the gene matches. CDR3 loop: CASRHGNRGGNQPQHF. The CDR3 DNA is TGTGCCAGTAGGCATGGGAACAGGGGAGGCAATCAGCCCCAGCATTTT.

The chain joins TRBV20-1 to TRBJ2-2, with D hard to call. The CDR3 totals 18 residues. Trimming shortened V by 1 base and J by 0 bases, and 18 bases separated the two germline ends. From germline, CDR1 is DFQATT and CDR2 SNEGSKA (reference sequence). Written as DNA, the CDR3 is TGCAGTGCTAGAGGGGCCGGAACCGGAGTATCGAACACCGGGGAGCTGTTTTTT. This gives the protein CSARGAGTGVSNTGELFF.

This chain uses TRBV7-9 with TRBJ2-5; D perhaps matches TRBD2 (6 bases). The CDR3 consists of 15 residues. Trimming left V 4 bases short and J 1 base short, with 13 bases between. Germline V CDR1 and CDR2: SEHNR, FQNEAQ (reference sequence). The CDR3 spells CASSSRGGSQETQYF. The CDR3 DNA reads as TGTGCCAGCAGCTCTCGCGGAGGGTCCCAAGAGACCCAGTACTTC.

In this sample, this clonotype turned up many times. The V call is TRBV7-2, the J call TRBJ2-7, with 8 bases aligning to TRBD1. The CDR3 runs to 14 residues. J lost 0 bases, V lost 5 bases, and 3 bases had no gene match. Germline CDR1 SGHTA, CDR2 FQGNSA. The CDR3 sequence is CASSRQGSSYEQYF. CDR3 in DNA: TGTGCCAGCAGCCGACAGGGGAGCTCCTACGAGCAGTACTTC.

This rearrangement joins TRBV20-1 to TRBJ1-6; perhaps TRBD1 as D (5 bases). This CDR3 comprises 15 residues. Trimming left V 1 base short and J 7 bases short, with 14 bases between. The germline V gene encodes CDR1 DFQATT and CDR2 SNEGSKA (reference sequence). The CDR3 nucleotides read TGCAGTGCTAGAGCGGCCGGGGCTCAAAATTCACCCCTCCACTTT. Translation gives CSARAAGAQNSPLHF.

This clonotype was detected a few times. This chain connects TRBV4-1 to TRBJ2-3; D might be TRBD1 (6 bases). The length of the CDR3 is 16 residues. V dropped 4 bases and J dropped 0 bases, with 14 bases sitting between them. Germline-derived CDR1 and CDR2 are MGHRA and YSYEKL. This CDR3 is CASSLLQGSSTDTQYF. The CDR3 region has the DNA TGCGCCAGCAGCCTCTTACAGGGTAGTAGCACAGATACGCAGTATTTT.

The chain employs TRBV10-3 and TRBJ2-3; perhaps D is TRBD1 or TRBD2 (5 bases each). The CDR3 extends over 14 amino acids. Germline-derived CDR1 and CDR2 are ENHRY and SYGVKD. The V and J ends lost 11 bases and 2 bases respectively, with 17 bases between them. The CDR3 DNA reads as TGTGCCGTCCTTGGGGGACCCTACACAGATACGCAGTATTTT. Its protein is CAVLGGPYTDTQYF.

This clonotype was seen only a few times. The chain carries TRBV6-2 or TRBV6-3 and TRBJ1-2; 9 bases align to TRBD1. The CDR3 spans 15 residues. Germline trimming cut 0 bases from V and 4 bases from J; bases unmatched to any gene: 3. Germline CDR1 reads MNHEY; CDR2 reads SVGEGT. The CDR3 sequence: CASSYSRQGGYGYTF. CDR3 coding DNA: TGTGCCAGCAGTTACTCCCGACAGGGGGGCTATGGCTACACCTTC.

This clonotype has only a few counts. This chain connects TRBV4-2 to TRBJ2-6; D perhaps matches TRBD1 (5 bases). Trimming removed 4 bases from V and 0 bases from J, with 16 bases in between. The CDR3 is made up of 18 amino acids. Germline V gives CDR1 LGHNA, CDR2 YNFKEQ. In DNA form, the CDR3 reads TGTGCCAGCAGCCCAGAACTACAGGTGCCCTCTGGGGCCAACGTCCTGACTTTC. This sequence encodes CASSPELQVPSGANVLTF.

This clonotype was detected only a few times. This rearrangement joins TRBV7-2 to TRBJ2-5; 9 positions agree with TRBD1. Unmatched junction bases numbered 2, after V lost 7 bases and J lost 2 bases. The CDR3 consists of 13 residues. Germline V gene data show CDR1 as SGHTA and CDR2 as FQGNSA. The CDR3 reads CASKGTGQETQYF. The CDR3 DNA reads as TGTGCCAGCAAGGGGACAGGGCAAGAGACCCAGTACTTC. The complete variable domain, with remaining parts taken from reference TRBV7-2 and TRBJ2-5, reads GAGVSQSPSNKVTEKGKDVELRCDPISGHTALYWYRQSLGQGLEFLIYFQGNSAPDKSGLPSDRFSAERTGGSVSTLTIQRTQQEDSAVYLCASKGTGQETQYFGPGTRLLVL.

The J gene is TRBJ1-1, the V gene TRBV29-1; D perhaps matches TRBD1 (6 bases). The V and J ends lost 3 bases and 3 bases respectively, with 11 bases between them. Germline CDR1 and CDR2: SQVTM and ANQGSEA. CDR3 length: 13 amino acids. The DNA for the CDR3 is TGCAGCGTTGATAGGGGGAGGCACACTGAAGCTTTCTTT. Protein: CSVDRGRHTEAFF.

This clonotype turned up a few times. The CDR3 is CASSLHAGRSNSGANVLTF. In DNA, the CDR3 is TGTGCCAGCAGCTTGCATGCGGGACGCTCCAACTCTGGGGCCAACGTCCTGACTTTC. The chain recombines TRBV5-5 with TRBJ2-6, with TRBD2 as a possible D gene (6 bases). With 1 base removed from V and 0 bases from J, the gap between germline ends came to 17 bases. Germline V gene sequence: CDR1 SGHKS, CDR2 YYEKEE (reference sequence). CDR3 length: 19 amino acids. Full variable domain (missing parts from reference TRBV5-5 and TRBJ2-6): DAGVTQSPTHLIKTRGQQVTLRCSPISGHKSVSWYQQVLGQGPQFIFQYYEKEERGRGNFPDRFSARQFPNYSSELNVNALLLGDSALYLCASSLHAGRSNSGANVLTFGAGSRLTVL.

This clonotype was counted between two and nine times. This sequence joins TRBV7-6 and TRBJ2-4; TRBD2 aligns across 10 bases. Germline-derived CDR1 and CDR2 are SGHVS and FNYEAQ. The J segment lost 7 bases and the V segment lost 0 bases, leaving 9 bases of the junction unmatched. This CDR3 is built from 17 residues. This chain's CDR3 is CASSLAPSGRYGNIQYF. CDR3 nucleotide sequence: TGTGCCAGCAGCTTAGCTCCTAGCGGGAGATACGGGAACATTCAGTACTTC.

This clonotype was detected only a few times. This rearrangement joins TRBV7-4 to TRBJ2-7; D may be TRBD1 (6 bases). Per germline, CDR1 SGHVT and CDR2 SQSDAQ. Trimming took 5 bases from V and 2 from J, leaving 13 bases between them. The CDR3 length is 14 residues. The CDR3 reads CASSPRGSPYEQYF. CDR3 nucleotides: TGTGCCAGCAGCCCAAGGGGGAGCCCCTACGAGCAGTACTTC.